Shown below are 13 T cell receptor beta chains from a single sample sequenced in a study of blood T cell repertoires in COVID-19 (dated by TCRdb to about 2020). Libraries were made using the immunoSEQ multiplex PCR assay. Imported from immuneACCESS, the table was reduced by TCRdb to in-frame sequences with V and J called. These copies leave out some clones; in studies compared against another copy, an unresolved V gene accounts for under half, and the cause of the remainder is not known. Recorded for this sample are under 250,000 clones; 80% to 90% of them occurred a single time. The ten largest account for over 3% of the sample. The sample comprised PBMCs or T cells enriched from blood (not recorded which). The receptors come from a woman younger than 30 in a cohort exposed to, infected with or recovered from COVID-19 (not recorded which).

The chain is built from TRBV12-3 or TRBV12-4 and TRBJ1-2; D possibly corresponds to TRBD1 (5 bases). The length of the CDR3 is 13 residues. V was clipped by 3 bases and J by 8 bases, with 13 bases between them. The CDR3 nucleotides read TGTGCCAGCAGTTTCCAGCAGGGTGGGGGCTACACCTTC. Translation: CASSFQQGGGYTF.

This chain joins TRBV4-1 and TRBJ2-3, with 9 bases matching TRBD2. The CDR3 runs to 16 residues. Unmatched junction bases numbered 9, after V lost 2 bases and J lost 6 bases. The germline CDR1 and CDR2 sequences are MGHRA and YSYEKL. The CDR3 DNA follows: TGCGCCAGCAGCCAACTACTAGCGGGCCCATTGGATACGCAGTATTTT. This encodes CASSQLLAGPLDTQYF.

V usage is TRBV2 and J usage is TRBJ1-1; 9 nucleotides align to TRBD1. The ends lost 6 bases at V and 3 bases at J; junction bases unmatched: 5. The CDR3 length is 14 residues. Germline lookup yields CDR1 SNHLY and CDR2 FYNNEI. Here the CDR3 reads CASRLGQGYTEAFF. CDR3 DNA: TGTGCCAGCAGACTCGGACAGGGGTACACTGAAGCTTTCTTT.

This clone has more than one count but fewer than ten. The CDR3, as DNA: TGTGCCAGCAGTATTCTGGACGGGGATAATGAAAAACTGTTTTTT. It specifies CASSILDGDNEKLFF. The rearrangement joins TRBV6-5 to TRBJ1-4; D not resolved. V was shortened by 5 bases and J by 4 bases, with 14 bases between the two germline ends. This CDR3 comprises 15 residues. Germline-derived CDR1 and CDR2 are MNHEY and SVGAGI.

The chain carries TRBV12-5 and TRBJ1-2, with 8 bases lining up with TRBD1. From germline, CDR1 is LGHNT and CDR2 FRNRAP. The CDR3 runs 14 residues. Trimming cost V 1 base and J 5 bases; bases outside gene matches: 3. CDR3 bases: TGTGCTAGTGGTTTGGGTCAGGGGGCGTATGGCTACACCTTC. The encoded protein is CASGLGQGAYGYTF.

The chain employs TRBV27 and TRBJ1-1; no clear D. Germline CDR1 MNHEY, CDR2 SMNVEV (reference sequence). CDR3 length equals 15 residues. Trimming removed 0 bases from V and 2 bases from J, with 10 bases in between. The CDR3 region is CASSLSRSLNTEAFF. The DNA for the CDR3 is TGTGCCAGCAGTTTATCGAGGAGCCTTAACACTGAAGCTTTCTTT.

The V gene is TRBV4-1, the J gene TRBJ1-2, with D perhaps matching TRBD1 (6 bases). V was pared by 3 bases and J by 4 bases, with 12 bases between. The germline CDR1 and CDR2 sequences are MGHRA and YSYEKL. CDR3 length equals 14 residues. The CDR3 DNA follows: TGCGCCAGCAGCCAGCCCTGGGACACCTATGGCTACACCTTC. This sequence encodes CASSQPWDTYGYTF.

This chain connects TRBV7-9 to TRBJ1-3; TRBD1 aligns across 7 bases. This CDR3 has 17 residues. Germline V gives CDR1 SEHNR, CDR2 FQNEAQ (reference sequence). V gave up 5 bases and J gave up 4 bases; unmatched junction bases: 14. CDR3 bases: TGTGCCAGCAGCCACACCGACGACAGGGTGGGCGGAAACACCATATATTTT. Protein product: CASSHTDDRVGGNTIYF.

The V gene is TRBV24-1, the J gene TRBJ2-7; 12 nucleotides match TRBD2. V dropped 3 bases and J dropped 1; count of bases not matched to a gene: 3. The CDR3 is made up of 16 amino acids. From germline, CDR1 is KGHDR and CDR2 SFDVKD. The CDR3 sequence: CATSDPTSGSSYEQYF. The CDR3 DNA reads as TGTGCCACCAGTGATCCGACTAGCGGGAGTTCCTACGAGCAGTACTTC.

V usage is TRBV10-1 and J usage is TRBJ2-7, with D perhaps TRBD1 (5 bases). The CDR3 is made up of 15 amino acids. Germline CDR1 reads WNHNN; CDR2 reads SYGVQD (reference sequence). V lost 0 bases and J lost 7, with 16 bases in between. CDR3 sequence (DNA): TGCGCCAGCAGTGAGTCCCAGGGTACTTCTCGGGAGCAGTACTTC. As protein: CASSESQGTSREQYF.

In its sample, this clone was seen once. The chain carries TRBV7-6 and TRBJ1-1; no clear D gene. Germline V CDR1 and CDR2: SGHVS, FNYEAQ. This CDR3 is 13 amino acids long. V lost 4 bases, J lost 5 bases, and 11 bases lay in between. The CDR3 DNA sequence: TGTGCCAGCAGCTCCACGGCGGGTACTGAAGCTTTCTTT. The encoded protein is CASSSTAGTEAFF.

The chain carries TRBV3-1 (or the pseudogene TRBV3-2) and TRBJ1-1; TRBD1 agrees at 8 bases. With 6 bases clipped from V and 5 bases from J, the junction kept 14 bases outside the gene matches. Looked up from germline, CDR1 is LGHDT and CDR2 is YNNKEL (reference sequence). The CDR3 loop spans 16 amino acids. The CDR3 DNA sequence: TGTGCCAGCAGTTATAGGACAGGGTGGGTTTCGACTGAAGCTTTCTTT. Its protein is CASSYRTGWVSTEAFF.

This clone was observed once. The chain is built from TRBV11-1 and TRBJ1-1; TRBD1 is a possible D gene (5 bases). Deletions cut 6 bases from V and 3 bases from J, with 17 bases between. Germline V gene lookup returns CDR1 SGHAT and CDR2 FQDESV (reference sequence). The CDR3 contains 15 residues. The CDR3 DNA sequence: TGTGCCAGCAGTTTCTCGACAGCAGAGGACACTGAAGCTTTCTTT. Translating gives CASSFSTAEDTEAFF.